Below, one T cell receptor beta chain is given with its context. Antigen unknown. These data originate in a study of T-cell memory formation after mild COVID-19. Study-level results: Confirmation of SARS-CoV-2 specificity was lacking for second-wave clones peaking day 37. Memory sampled before infection contained some responding clones, suggesting cross-reactive memory joined.

Germline-derived CDR1 and CDR2 are SQVTM and ANQGSEA. The V and J ends lost 4 bases and 3 bases respectively, with 6 bases between them. This CDR3 region has 11 residues. Via MiXCR, TCRdb re-called the 5' RACE reads, giving one row per CDR3 protein. The sample shows 250,000 or so distinct CDR3 sequences, around a tenth of them seen only once. Sequenced input: PBMCs or a T cell subset sorted from them (not recorded which). J is TRBJ1-2 and V is TRBV29-1; D call uncertain. The receptor's source is a man aged 18 to 30 who had mild COVID-19 (a few samples of this study predate the infection). Cell type and time point are not known. The CDR3 region is CSVAEDYGYTF. The CDR3 region has the DNA TGCAGCGTTGCGGAGGACTATGGCTACACCTTC.